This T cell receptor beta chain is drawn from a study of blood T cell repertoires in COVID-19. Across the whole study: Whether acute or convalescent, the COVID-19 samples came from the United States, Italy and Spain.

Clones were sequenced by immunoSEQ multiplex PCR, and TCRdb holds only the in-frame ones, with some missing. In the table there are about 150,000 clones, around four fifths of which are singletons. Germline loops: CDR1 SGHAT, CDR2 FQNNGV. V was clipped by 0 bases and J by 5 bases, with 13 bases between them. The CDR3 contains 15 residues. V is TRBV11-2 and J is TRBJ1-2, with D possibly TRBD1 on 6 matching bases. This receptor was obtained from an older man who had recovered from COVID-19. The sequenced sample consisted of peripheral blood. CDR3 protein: CASSLDPTGPYGYTF. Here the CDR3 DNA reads TGTGCCAGCAGCTTAGATCCCACAGGGCCGTATGGCTACACCTTC.